The subject of this entry is one T cell receptor beta chain. CDR1 is ENHRY and CDR2 is SYGVKD in the germline V gene. CDR3 size: 17 residues. After removal of 3 bases from V and 3 bases from J, the junction contained 11 bases not matched to a gene. The data were obtained in a study of blood T cell repertoires in COVID-19. In the study overall: PBMCs, B-cell-depleted T cells, or T cells provided the cDNA or gDNA that made up the material.

Participant-given clinical history determined each cohort assignment. Only in-frame clones appear in the TCRdb table, and some are missing; sequencing was by immunoSEQ multiplex PCR. Of under 250,000 clones in the sample, about 87% were seen once. Sample: PBMCs or T cells enriched from blood (not recorded which). The source is a woman aged 25 to 39 who had been exposed to COVID-19. This chain uses TRBV10-3 with TRBJ2-3; 8 bases map to TRBD2. The CDR3 sequence is CAISEWGSRGGTDTQYF. The CDR3 coding sequence is TGTGCCATCAGTGAATGGGGTAGCCGGGGGGGTACAGATACGCAGTATTTT.